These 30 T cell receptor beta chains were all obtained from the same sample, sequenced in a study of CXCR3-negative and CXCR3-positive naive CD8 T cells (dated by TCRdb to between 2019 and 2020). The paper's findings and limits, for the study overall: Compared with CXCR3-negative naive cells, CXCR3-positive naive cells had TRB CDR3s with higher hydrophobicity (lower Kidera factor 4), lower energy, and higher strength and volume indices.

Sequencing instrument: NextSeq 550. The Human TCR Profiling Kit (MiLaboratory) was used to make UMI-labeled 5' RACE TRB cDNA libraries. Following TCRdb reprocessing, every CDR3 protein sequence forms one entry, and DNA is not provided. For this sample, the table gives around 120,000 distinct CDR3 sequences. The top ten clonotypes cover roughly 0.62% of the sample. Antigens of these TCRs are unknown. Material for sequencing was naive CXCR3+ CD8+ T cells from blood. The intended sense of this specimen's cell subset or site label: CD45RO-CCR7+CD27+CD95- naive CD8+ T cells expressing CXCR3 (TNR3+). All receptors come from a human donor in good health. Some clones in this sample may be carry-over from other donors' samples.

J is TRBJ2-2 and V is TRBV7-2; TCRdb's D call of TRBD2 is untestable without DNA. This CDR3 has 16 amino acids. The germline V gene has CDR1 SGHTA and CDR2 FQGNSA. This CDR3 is CASSWTSGVAAGELFF.

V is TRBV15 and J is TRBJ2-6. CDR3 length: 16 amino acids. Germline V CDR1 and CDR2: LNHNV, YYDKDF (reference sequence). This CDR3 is CATSRSKSSGANVLTF. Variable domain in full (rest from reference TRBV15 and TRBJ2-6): DAMVIQNPRYQVTQFGKPVTLSCSQTLNHNVMYWYQQKSSQAPKLLFHYYDKDFNNEADTPDNFQSRRPNTSFCFLDIRSPGLGDTAMYLCATSRSKSSGANVLTFGAGSRLTVL.

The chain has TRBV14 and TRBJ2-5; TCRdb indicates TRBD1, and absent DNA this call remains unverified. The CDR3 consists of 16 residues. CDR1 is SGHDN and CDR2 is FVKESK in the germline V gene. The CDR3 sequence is CASSQDFWGAQETQYF.

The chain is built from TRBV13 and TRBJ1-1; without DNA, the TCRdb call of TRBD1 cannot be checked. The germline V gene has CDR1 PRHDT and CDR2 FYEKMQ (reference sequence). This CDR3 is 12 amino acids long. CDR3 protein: CASSFTGIEAFF.

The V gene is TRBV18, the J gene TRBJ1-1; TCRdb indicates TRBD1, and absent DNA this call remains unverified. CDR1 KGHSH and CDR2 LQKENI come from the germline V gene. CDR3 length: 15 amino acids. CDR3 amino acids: CASSPPSPGGTEAFF.

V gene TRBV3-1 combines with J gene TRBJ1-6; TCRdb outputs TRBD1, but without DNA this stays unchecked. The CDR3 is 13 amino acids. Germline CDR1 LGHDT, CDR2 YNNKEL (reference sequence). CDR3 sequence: CASSQDWGSPLHF.

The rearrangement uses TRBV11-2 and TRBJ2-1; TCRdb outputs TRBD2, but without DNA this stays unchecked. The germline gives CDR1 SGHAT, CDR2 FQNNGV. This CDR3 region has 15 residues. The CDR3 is CASSSYLAGDNEQFF.

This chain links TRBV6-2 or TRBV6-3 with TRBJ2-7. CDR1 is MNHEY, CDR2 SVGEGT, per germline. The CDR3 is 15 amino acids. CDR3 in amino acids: CASSYLVADGYEQYF.

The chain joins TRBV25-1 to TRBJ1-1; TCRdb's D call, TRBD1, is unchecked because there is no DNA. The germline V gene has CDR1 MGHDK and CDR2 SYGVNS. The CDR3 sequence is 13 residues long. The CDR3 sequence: CASSAQSRTEAFF.

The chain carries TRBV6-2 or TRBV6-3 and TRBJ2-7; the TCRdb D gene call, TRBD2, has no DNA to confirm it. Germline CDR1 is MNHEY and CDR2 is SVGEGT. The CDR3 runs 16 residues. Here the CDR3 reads CASSSKRLAAVYEQYF.

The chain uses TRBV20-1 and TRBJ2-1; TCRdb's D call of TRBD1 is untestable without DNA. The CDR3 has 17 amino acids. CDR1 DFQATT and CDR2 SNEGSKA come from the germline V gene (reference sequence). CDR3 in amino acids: CSARDASGDRPYNEQFF.

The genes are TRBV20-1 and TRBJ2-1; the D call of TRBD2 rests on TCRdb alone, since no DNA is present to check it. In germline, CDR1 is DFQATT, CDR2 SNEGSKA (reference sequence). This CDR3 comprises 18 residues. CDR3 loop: CSARDLAGPRVGYNEQFF.

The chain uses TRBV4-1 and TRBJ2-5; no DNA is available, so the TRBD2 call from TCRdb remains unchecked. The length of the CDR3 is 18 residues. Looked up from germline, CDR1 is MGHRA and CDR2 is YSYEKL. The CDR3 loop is CASSPLHGLAGPQETQYF.

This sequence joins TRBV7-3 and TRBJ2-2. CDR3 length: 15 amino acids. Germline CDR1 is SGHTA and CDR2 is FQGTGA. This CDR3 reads CASSPDGMNTGELFF.

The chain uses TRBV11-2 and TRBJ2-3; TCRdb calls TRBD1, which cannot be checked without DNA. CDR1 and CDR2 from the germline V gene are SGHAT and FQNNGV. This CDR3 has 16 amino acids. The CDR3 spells CASSREWGSSTDTQYF.

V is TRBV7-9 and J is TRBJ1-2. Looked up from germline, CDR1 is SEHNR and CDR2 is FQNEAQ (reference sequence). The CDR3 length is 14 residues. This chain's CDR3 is CASSLPARRYGYTF.

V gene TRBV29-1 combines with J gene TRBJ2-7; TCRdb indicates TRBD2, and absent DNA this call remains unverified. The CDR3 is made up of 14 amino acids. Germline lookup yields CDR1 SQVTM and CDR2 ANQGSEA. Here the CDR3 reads CSARYSGQPYEQYF.

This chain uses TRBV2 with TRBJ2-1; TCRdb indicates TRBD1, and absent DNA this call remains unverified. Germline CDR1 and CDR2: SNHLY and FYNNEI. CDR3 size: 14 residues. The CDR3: CASSEGTGDNEQFF.

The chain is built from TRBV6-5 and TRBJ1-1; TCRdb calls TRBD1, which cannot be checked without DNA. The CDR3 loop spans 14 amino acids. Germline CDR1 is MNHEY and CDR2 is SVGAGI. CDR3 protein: CASSYGQGNTEAFF.

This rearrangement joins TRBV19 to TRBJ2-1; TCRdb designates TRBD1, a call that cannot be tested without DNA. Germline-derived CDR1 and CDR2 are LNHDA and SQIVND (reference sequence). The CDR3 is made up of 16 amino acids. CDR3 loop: CASSIVGGNSYNEQFF.

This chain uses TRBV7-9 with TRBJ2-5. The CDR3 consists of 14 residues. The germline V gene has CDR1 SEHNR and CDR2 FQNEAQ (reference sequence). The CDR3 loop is CASSLSYGEETQYF.

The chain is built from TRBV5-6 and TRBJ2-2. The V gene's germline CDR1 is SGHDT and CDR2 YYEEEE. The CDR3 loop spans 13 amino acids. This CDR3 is CASSFGNTGELFF.

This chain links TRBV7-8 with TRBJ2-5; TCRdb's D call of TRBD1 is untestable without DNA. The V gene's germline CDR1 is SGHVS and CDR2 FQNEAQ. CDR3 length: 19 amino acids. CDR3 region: CASSPLRTRDRAFQETQYF.

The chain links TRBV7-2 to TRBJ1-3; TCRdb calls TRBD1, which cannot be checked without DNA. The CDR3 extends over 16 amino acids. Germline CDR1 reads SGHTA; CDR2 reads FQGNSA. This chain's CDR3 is CASRAPKTGAGNTIYF.

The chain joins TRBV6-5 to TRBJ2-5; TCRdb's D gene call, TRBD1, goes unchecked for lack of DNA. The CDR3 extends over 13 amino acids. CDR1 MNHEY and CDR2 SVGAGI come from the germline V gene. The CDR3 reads CASSYLGGKTQYF.

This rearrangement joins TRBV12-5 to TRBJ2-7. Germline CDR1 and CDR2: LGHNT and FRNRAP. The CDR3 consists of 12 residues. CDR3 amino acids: CASGLSSYEQYF.

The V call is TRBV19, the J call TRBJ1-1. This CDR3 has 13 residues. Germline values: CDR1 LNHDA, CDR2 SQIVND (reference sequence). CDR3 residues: CASTDVWNTEAFF. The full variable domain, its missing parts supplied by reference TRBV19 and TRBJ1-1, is DGGITQSPKYLFRKEGQNVTLSCEQNLNHDAMYWYRQDPGQGLRLIYYSQIVNDFQKGDIAEGYSVSREKKESFPLTVTSAQKNPTAFYLCASTDVWNTEAFFGQGTRLTVV.

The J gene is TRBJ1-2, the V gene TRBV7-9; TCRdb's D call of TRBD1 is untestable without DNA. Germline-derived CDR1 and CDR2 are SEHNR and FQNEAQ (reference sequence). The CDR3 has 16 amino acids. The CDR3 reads CASSFRTETGEFGYTF.

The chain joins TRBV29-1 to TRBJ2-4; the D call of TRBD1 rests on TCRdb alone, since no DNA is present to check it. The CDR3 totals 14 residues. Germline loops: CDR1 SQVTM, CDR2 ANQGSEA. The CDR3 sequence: CSVEDRGEENIQYF. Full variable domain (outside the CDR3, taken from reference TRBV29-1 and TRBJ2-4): SAVISQKPSRDICQRGTSLTIQCQVDSQVTMMFWYRQQPGQSLTLIATANQGSEATYESGFVIDKFPISRPNLTFSTLTVSNMSPEDSSIYLCSVEDRGEENIQYFGAGTRLSVL.

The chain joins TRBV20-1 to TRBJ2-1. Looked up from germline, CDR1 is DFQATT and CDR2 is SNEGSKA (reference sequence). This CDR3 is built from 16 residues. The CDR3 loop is CSARDTSGSSYNEQFF.